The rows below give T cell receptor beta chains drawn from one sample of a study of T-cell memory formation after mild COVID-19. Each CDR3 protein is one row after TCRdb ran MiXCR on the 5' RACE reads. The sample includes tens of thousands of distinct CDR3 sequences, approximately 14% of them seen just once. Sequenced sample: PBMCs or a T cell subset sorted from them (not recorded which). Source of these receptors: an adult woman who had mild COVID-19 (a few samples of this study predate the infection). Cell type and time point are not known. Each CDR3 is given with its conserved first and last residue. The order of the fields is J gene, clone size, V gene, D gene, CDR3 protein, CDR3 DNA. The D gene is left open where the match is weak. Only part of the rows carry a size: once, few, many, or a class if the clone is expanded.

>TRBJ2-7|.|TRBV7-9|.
CASSLAPSEQYF
TGTGCCAGCAGCTTAGCCCCCAGCGAGCAGTACTTC
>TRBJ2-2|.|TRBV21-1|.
CASSKRSGSPRWDTGELFF
TGTGCCAGCAGCAAAAGGAGCGGATCCCCTCGATGGGACACCGGGGAGCTGTTTTTT
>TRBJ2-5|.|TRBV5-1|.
CASSSVSWRETQYF
TGCGCCAGCAGCTCCGTTTCCTGGCGGGAGACCCAGTACTTC
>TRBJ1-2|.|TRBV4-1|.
CASSQGPIGTGSDGYTF
TGCGCCAGCAGCCAAGGCCCCATCGGGACGGGGAGCGATGGCTACACCTTC
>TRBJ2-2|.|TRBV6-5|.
CASGQGTGELFF
TGTGCCAGCGGGCAGGGCACCGGGGAGCTGTTTTTT
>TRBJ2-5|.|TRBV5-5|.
CASSLAGRGKETQYF
TGTGCCAGCAGCTTGGCCGGCAGGGGAAAAGAGACCCAGTACTTC
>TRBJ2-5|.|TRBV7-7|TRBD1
CASSFSGGDAWETQYF
TGTGCTAGCAGCTTTTCAGGGGGCGATGCTTGGGAGACCCAGTACTTC
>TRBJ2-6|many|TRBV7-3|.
CASSLTQYSGANVLTF
TGTGCCAGCAGCTTAACGCAGTACTCTGGGGCCAACGTCCTGACTTTC
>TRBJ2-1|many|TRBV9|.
CASSRGGLPVDEQFF
TGTGCCAGCAGCCGAGGGGGACTCCCCGTTGATGAGCAGTTCTTC
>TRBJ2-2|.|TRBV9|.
CASSAPRVGELFF
TGTGCCAGCAGCGCCCCGAGGGTTGGTGAGCTGTTTTTT
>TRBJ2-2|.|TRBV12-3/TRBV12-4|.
CASLNIGRYTNTGELFF
TGTGCCAGCCTCAACATAGGACGCTACACGAACACCGGGGAGCTGTTTTTT
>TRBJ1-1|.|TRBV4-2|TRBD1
CASSQRDRVEAFF
TGTGCCAGCAGCCAGAGGGACAGGGTTGAAGCTTTCTTT
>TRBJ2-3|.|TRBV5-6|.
CASSQLVTIDTQYF
TGTGCCAGCAGCCAGCTAGTGACGATAGATACGCAGTATTTT
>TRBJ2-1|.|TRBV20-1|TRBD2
CSAREPGLAGLGAYNEQFF
TGCAGTGCTAGAGAACCGGGACTAGCGGGATTGGGCGCCTACAATGAGCAGTTCTTC
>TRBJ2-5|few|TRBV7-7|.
CASSLRAGGETQYF
TGTGCCAGCAGCTTGCGGGCCGGGGGAGAGACCCAGTACTTC
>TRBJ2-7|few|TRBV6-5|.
CASSYIGFSYEQYF
TGTGCCAGCAGTTACATCGGCTTCTCCTACGAGCAGTACTTC
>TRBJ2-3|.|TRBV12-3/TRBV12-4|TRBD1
CASSLWGTGGSSSTDTQYF
TGTGCCAGCAGTTTATGGGGGACAGGGGGAAGCTCTAGCACAGATACGCAGTATTTT
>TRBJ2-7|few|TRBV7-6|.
CASSRAGTYEQYF
TGTGCCAGCAGCCGAGCAGGGACCTACGAGCAGTACTTC
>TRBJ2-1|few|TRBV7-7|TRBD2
CASSWGGLNEQFF
TGTGCCAGCAGCTGGGGAGGGTTGAATGAGCAGTTCTTC
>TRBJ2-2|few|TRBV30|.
CAWGGVPGELFF
TGTGCCTGGGGGGGAGTTCCCGGGGAGCTGTTTTTT
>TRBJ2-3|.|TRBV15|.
CATSRDRGTDTQYF
TGTGCCACCAGCAGAGATCGGGGCACAGATACGCAGTATTTT
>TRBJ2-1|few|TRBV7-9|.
CASSLVGLSSYNEQFF
TGTGCCAGCAGCTTAGTAGGGCTGAGCTCCTACAATGAGCAGTTCTTC
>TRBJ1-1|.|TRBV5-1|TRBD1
CASSLATGGTEAFF
TGCGCCAGCAGCTTGGCAACAGGGGGCACTGAAGCTTTCTTT
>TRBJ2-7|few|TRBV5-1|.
CASSLNSDEQYF
TGCGCCAGCAGCTTAAACTCGGACGAGCAGTACTTC
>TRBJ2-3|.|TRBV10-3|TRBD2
CAIDSGRTTDTQYF
TGTGCCATCGATAGCGGGAGAACCACAGATACGCAGTATTTT
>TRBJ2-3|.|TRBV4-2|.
CASSEETFTQYF
TGTGCCAGCAGCGAGGAGACTTTCACGCAGTATTTT
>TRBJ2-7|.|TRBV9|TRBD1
CASSPGDRVYEQYF
TGTGCCAGCAGCCCCGGGGACAGGGTCTACGAGCAGTACTTC
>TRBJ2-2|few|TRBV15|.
CATAWRYNTGELFF
TGTGCCACCGCCTGGCGGTATAACACCGGGGAGCTGTTTTTT
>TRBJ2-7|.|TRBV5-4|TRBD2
CASSSGTSGITEQYF
TGTGCCAGCAGTTCGGGGACTAGCGGGATAACCGAGCAGTACTTC
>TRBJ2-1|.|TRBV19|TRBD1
CASRQGVGNEQFF
TGTGCCAGTCGACAGGGGGTTGGGAATGAGCAGTTCTTC
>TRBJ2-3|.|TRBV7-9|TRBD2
CASRRGEPDTQYF
TGTGCCAGCAGGCGGGGGGAGCCCGATACGCAGTATTTT
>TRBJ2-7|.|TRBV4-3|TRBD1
CASSHQDRGHLDEQYF
TGCGCCAGCAGCCATCAGGACAGGGGGCACCTGGACGAGCAGTACTTC
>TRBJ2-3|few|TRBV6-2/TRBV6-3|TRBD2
CASSYKTSGARDTQYF
TGTGCCAGCAGTTACAAGACTAGCGGGGCACGGGATACGCAGTATTTT
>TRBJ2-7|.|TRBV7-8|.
CASSLAGRYSYEQYF
TGTGCCAGCAGCTTAGCCGGCAGGTACTCCTACGAGCAGTACTTC
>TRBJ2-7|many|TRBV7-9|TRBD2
CASSLRNSGSSYEQYF
TGTGCCAGCAGCTTAAGAAATAGCGGGAGCTCCTACGAGCAGTACTTC